The entry below gives a single T cell receptor (beta chain) sequence along with its context. Its target is not known. Replicate PCRs for sorted subsets used around 200 ng DNA; this equaled 30,000 to 35,000 T cell genomes. Only in-frame clones appear in the TCRdb table, and some are missing; sequencing was by immunoSEQ multiplex PCR. Of approximately 250,000 clones in the sample, 60% to 70% were seen once. This entry comes from a study of shared clonotypes between healthy human individuals. The V end lost 5 bases, the J end lost 6 bases, and 15 bases lay between the germline ends. CDR1 and CDR2 from the germline V gene are GTSNPN and SVGIG (reference sequence). This CDR3 has 13 residues. The study's findings and limits: Larger richness was generally estimated for naive than memory subsets. Read depth was anticipated to influence clonotype sharing among donors.

This receptor was obtained from a man aged 30-40 years in good health. Sequencing was performed on memory CD4+ T cells sorted from blood. Specified subset: CD45RA-negative fraction. The chain has TRBV30 and TRBJ2-3; tentative D call: TRBD2 (7 bases). CDR3 sequence: CAWDKWGGDTQYF. The DNA of the CDR3 is TGTGCCTGGGACAAATGGGGGGGCGATACGCAGTATTTT. The variable domain in full, completed from reference TRBV30 and TRBJ2-3, reads SQTIHQWPATLVQPVGSPLSLECTVEGTSNPNLYWYRQAAGRGLQLLFYSVGIGQISSEVPQNLSASRPQDRQFILSSKKLLLSDSGFYLCAWDKWGGDTQYFGPGTRLTVL.